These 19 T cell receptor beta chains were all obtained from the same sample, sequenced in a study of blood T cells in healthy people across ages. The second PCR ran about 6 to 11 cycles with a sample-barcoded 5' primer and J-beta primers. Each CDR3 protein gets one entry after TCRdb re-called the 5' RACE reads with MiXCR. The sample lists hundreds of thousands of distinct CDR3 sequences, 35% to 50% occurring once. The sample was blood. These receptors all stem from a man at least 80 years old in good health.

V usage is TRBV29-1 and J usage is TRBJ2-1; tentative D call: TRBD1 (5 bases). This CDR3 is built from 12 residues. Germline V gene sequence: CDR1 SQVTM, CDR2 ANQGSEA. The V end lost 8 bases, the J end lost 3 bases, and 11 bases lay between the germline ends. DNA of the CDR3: TGCAGCTCCTCGGACAACTACAATGAGCAGTTCTTC. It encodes CSSSDNYNEQFF.

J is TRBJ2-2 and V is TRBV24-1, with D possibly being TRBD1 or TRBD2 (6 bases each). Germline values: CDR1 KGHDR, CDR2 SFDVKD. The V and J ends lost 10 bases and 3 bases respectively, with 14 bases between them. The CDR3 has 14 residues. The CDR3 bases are TGTGCCACACGGGCAGGGGAGGACACCGGGGAGCTGTTTTTT. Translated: CATRAGEDTGELFF.

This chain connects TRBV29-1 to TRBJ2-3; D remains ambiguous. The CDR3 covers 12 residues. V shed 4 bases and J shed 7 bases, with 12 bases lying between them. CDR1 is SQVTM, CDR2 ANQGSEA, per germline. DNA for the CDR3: TGCAGCGTTGGGCAGACGTTAAATACGCAGTATTTT. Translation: CSVGQTLNTQYF.

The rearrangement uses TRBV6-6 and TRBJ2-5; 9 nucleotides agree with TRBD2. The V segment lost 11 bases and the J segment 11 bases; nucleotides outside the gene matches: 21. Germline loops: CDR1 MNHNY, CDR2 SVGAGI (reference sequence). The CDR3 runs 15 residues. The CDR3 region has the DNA TGTGCCGGCGAAAGGAGCGGGGGGCCGGCCAATGAGCAGTACTTC. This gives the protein CAGERSGGPANEQYF.

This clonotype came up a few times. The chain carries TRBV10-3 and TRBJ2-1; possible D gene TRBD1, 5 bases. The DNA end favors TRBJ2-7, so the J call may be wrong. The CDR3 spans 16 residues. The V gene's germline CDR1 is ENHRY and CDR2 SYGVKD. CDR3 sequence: CAISEPSQGAYNEQYF. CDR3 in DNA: TGTGCCATCAGTGAGCCCTCGCAGGGTGCCTACAATGAGCAGTACTTC.

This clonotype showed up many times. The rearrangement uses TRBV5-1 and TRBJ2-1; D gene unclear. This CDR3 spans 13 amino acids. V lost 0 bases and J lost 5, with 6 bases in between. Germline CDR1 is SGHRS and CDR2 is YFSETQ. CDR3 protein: CASSLVVDNEQFF. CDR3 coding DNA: TGCGCCAGCAGCTTGGTCGTTGACAATGAGCAGTTCTTC.

CDR3 DNA sequence: TGTGCCAGTACCGGGACAGATAATTCACCCCTCCACTTT. Protein product: CASTGTDNSPLHF. V usage is TRBV9 and J usage is TRBJ1-6; 7 positions match TRBD1. In germline, CDR1 is SGDLS, CDR2 YYNGEE. With 8 bases clipped from V and 5 bases from J, the junction kept 4 bases outside the gene matches. The CDR3 totals 13 residues.

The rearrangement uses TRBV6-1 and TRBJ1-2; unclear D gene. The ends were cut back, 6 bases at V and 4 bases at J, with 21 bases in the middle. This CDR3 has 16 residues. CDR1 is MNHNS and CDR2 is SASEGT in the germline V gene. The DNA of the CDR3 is TGTGCCAGCAGACAAATCCTAGGGCAGCCTCCCTATGGCTACACCTTC. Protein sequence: CASRQILGQPPYGYTF.

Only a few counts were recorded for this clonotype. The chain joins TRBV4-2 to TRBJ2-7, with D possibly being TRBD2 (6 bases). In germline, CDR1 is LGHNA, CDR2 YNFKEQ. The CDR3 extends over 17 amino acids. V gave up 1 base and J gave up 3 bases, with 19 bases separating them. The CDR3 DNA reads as TGTGCCAGCAGCCAAGTATCAGCACCGGGACTCCACTACGAGCAGTACTTC. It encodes CASSQVSAPGLHYEQYF.

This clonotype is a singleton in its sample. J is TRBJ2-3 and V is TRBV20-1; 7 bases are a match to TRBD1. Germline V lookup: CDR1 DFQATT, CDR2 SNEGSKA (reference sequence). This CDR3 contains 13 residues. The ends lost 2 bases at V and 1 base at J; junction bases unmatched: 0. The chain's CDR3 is CSARQGGTDTQYF. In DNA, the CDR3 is TGCAGTGCTAGACAGGGGGGCACAGATACGCAGTATTTT.

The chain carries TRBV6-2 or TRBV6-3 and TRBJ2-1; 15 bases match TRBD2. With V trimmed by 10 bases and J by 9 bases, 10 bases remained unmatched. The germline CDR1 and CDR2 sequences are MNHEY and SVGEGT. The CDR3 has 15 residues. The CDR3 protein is CANTEGTSGRSEQFF. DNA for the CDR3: TGTGCCAACACCGAGGGGACTAGCGGGAGGAGTGAGCAGTTCTTC.

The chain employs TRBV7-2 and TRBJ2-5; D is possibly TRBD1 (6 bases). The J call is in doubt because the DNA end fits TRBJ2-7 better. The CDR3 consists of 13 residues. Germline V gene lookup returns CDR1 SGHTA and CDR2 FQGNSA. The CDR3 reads CASSSNDRSEQYF. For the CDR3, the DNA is TGTGCCAGCAGCTCAAACGACAGGAGCGAGCAGTACTTC.

CDR3 DNA sequence: TGTGCCAGCAGCTTAGCGTCCGGGACGGATAGCAATGAGCAGTTCTTC. It yields the protein CASSLASGTDSNEQFF. This sequence joins TRBV7-9 and TRBJ2-1; D may match TRBD1 or TRBD2 (5 bases each). Germline V gene lookup returns CDR1 SEHNR and CDR2 FQNEAQ (reference sequence). The CDR3 has 16 amino acids. Trimming removed 0 bases at V and 6 bases at J, with 15 bases between. Variable domain in full (rest from reference TRBV7-9 and TRBJ2-1): DTGVSQNPRHKITKRGQNVTFRCDPISEHNRLYWYRQTLGQGPEFLTYFQNEAQLEKSRLLSDRFSAERPKGSFSTLEIQRTEQGDSAMYLCASSLASGTDSNEQFFGPGTRLTVL.

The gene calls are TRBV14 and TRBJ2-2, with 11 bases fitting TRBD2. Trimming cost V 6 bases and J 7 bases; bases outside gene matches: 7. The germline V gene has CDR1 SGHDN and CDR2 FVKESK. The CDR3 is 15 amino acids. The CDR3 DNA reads TGTGCCAGCAGTCGACTAGCGGGGAGAGGCGGGGAGCTGTTTTTT. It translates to CASSRLAGRGGELFF.

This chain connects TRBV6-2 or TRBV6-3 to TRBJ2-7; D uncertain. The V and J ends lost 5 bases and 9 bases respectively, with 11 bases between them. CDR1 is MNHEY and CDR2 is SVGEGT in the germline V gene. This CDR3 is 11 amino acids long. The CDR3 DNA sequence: TGTGCCAGCAGTCGGGCAGGCCGGCAGTACTTC. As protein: CASSRAGRQYF.

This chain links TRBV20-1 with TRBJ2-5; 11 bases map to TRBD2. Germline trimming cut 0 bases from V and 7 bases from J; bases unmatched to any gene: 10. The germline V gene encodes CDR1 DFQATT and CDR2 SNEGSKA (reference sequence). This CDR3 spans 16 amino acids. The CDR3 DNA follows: TGCAGTGCTAGAGATCTACTAGCGGGGGCTGGCGGGACCCAGTACTTC. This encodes CSARDLLAGAGGTQYF.

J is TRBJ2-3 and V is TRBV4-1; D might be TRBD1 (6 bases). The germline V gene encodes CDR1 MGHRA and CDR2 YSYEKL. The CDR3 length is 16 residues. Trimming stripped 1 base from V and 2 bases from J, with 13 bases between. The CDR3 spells CASSQGLTGLTDTQYF. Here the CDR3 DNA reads TGCGCCAGCAGCCAAGGCCTGACAGGCCTCACAGATACGCAGTATTTT.

CDR3 bases: TGTGCCCCCAGGAGGGGAGGGGAAGAGACCCAGTTCTTC. Its protein product is CAPRRGGEETQFF. This chain uses TRBV21-1 with TRBJ2-5; TRBD2 is the table's D call, not checked against the DNA. TRBJ2-1 matches the DNA end more closely, so the J call is doubtful. TRBV21-1 is shown as a pseudogene. CDR3 length equals 13 residues.

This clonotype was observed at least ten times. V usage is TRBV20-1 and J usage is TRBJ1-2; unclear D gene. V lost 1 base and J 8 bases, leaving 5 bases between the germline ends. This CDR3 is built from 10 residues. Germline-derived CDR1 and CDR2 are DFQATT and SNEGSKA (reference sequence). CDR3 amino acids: CSARAEGYTF. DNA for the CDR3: TGCAGTGCTAGAGCGGAGGGCTACACCTTC.